The 2 T cell receptor beta chains in this list originate from one sample, sequenced in a study of T cell repertoires in cytomegalovirus infection. TCRdb used MiXCR to reprocess the reads, holding one entry per CDR3 protein. The data show about 740,000 distinct CDR3 sequences, approximately 34% seen once. What was sequenced was PBMCs. The source is a human donor in good health (CMV status not recorded). Some clones in this sample may be carry-over from other donors' samples.

This clonotype was seen only a few times. The chain links TRBV19 to TRBJ2-1; D gene unclear. The CDR3 length is 13 residues. Germline CDR1 and CDR2: LNHDA and SQIVND (reference sequence). V dropped 3 bases and J dropped 8 bases, with 11 bases sitting between them. The CDR3 DNA reads as TGTGCCAGTAGTATCCATAGTCGGGATGAGCAGTTCTTC. Amino acid sequence: CASSIHSRDEQFF. The variable domain in full, with the rest retrieved from reference TRBV19 and TRBJ2-1, is DGGITQSPKYLFRKEGQNVTLSCEQNLNHDAMYWYRQDPGQGLRLIYYSQIVNDFQKGDIAEGYSVSREKKESFPLTVTSAQKNPTAFYLCASSIHSRDEQFFGPGTRLTVL.

The genes are TRBV6-6 and TRBJ1-1; unclear D gene. CDR1 and CDR2 from the germline V gene are MNHNY and SVGAGI (reference sequence). Deletions cut 4 bases from V and 4 bases from J, with 13 bases between. CDR3 size: 14 residues. CDR3 sequence reads: CASSSAGGITEAFF. The CDR3 DNA reads as TGTGCCAGCAGTTCGGCAGGAGGAATCACTGAAGCTTTCTTT.